This passage covers 4 T cell receptor beta chains from one sample sequenced in a study of regulatory T cells in long-lasting Graves disease. The time point: newly diagnosed GD, antithyroid drugs for less than 3 months. The TCR library was made from RNA that had been extracted from PBMCs in TRIzol. Sequencing libraries for TCR beta were prepared with iRepertoire HTBI primers and Arm-PCR of CDR3 regions. TCRdb reprocessed the multiplex PCR reads via MiXCR and lists one record per CDR3 protein. Of hundreds of thousands of distinct CDR3 sequences listed, about 16% are singletons. These data were likewise used in another study, on T cells in Graves' hyperthyroidism and ophthalmopathy.

This sample comprised peripheral blood mononuclear cells (PBMCs), obtained at new diagnosis, from a patient treated with antithyroid drugs. Every receptor here comes from a middle-aged woman with Graves disease.

This clonotype was seen more than once but under ten times. The chain couples TRBV28 to TRBJ1-1, with no clear D. CDR3 size: 13 residues. Trimming shortened V by 7 bases and J by 0 bases, and 9 bases separated the two germline ends. Germline V gives CDR1 MDHEN, CDR2 SYDVKM. CDR3 sequence: CASKPRLNTEAFF. Here the CDR3 DNA reads TGTGCCAGCAAACCGAGACTGAACACTGAAGCTTTCTTT.

This clonotype was recorded at least ten times. The V call is TRBV19, the J call TRBJ1-5; D not resolved. Germline CDR1 is LNHDA and CDR2 is SQIVND (reference sequence). V gave up 3 bases and J gave up 5 bases, with 14 bases separating them. CDR3 size: 15 residues. CDR3 protein: CASSIDPQVHQPQHF. CDR3 nucleotide sequence: TGTGCCAGTAGTATCGACCCCCAGGTCCATCAGCCCCAGCATTTT.

This clonotype has just one count. The chain has TRBV4-1 and TRBJ2-3; 10 bases fit TRBD1. Germline V gene lookup returns CDR1 MGHRA and CDR2 YSYEKL. The ends lost 3 bases at V and 4 bases at J; junction bases unmatched: 10. The CDR3 has 17 residues. The CDR3 region has the DNA TGCGCCAGCAGCCAGACGGACAGGGGGACCCCCTCAGATACGCAGTATTTT. This translates into CASSQTDRGTPSDTQYF.

This clonotype was found many times. The gene calls are TRBV11-2 and TRBJ2-2; TRBD2 matches at 7 bases. This CDR3 has 14 amino acids. Losses at the gene ends were 1 base for V and 10 bases for J; bases not matched to a gene: 6. Germline V gives CDR1 SGHAT, CDR2 FQNNGV. The CDR3 DNA follows: TGTGCCAGCAGCTTAGCCCTAGCGGTAGCGGAGCTGTTTTTT. Protein: CASSLALAVAELFF.